The clone carrying this T cell receptor (beta chain) was observed a single time. The data were taken from a study of blood T cell repertoires in COVID-19. Study-level information: Acute and convalescent COVID-19 specimens originated in the United States, Italy and Spain. PBMCs, B-cell-depleted T cells, or T cells provided the cDNA or gDNA that made up the material.

Germline CDR1 and CDR2: MDHEN and SYDVKM. CDR3 length: 13 amino acids. V dropped 4 bases and J dropped 8; count of bases not matched to a gene: 4. Per the original data handling: Amplifying reference gene primers gave estimates of nucleated cell counts. TCRdb's copy holds only in-frame clones and misses some; the assay was immunoSEQ multiplex PCR. V, J and clone size derive from that table, while D and trimming were established from the DNA sequence. The table has roughly 170,000 clones, more than 75% seen once. Material for sequencing was peripheral blood. The V call is TRBV28, the J call TRBJ1-2, with 10 nucleotides matching TRBD1. The TCR comes from a middle-aged man with active or convalescent COVID-19. The CDR3: CASSWSDRGGYTF. CDR3 nucleotide sequence: TGTGCCAGCAGTTGGTCGGACAGGGGGGGCTACACCTTC.